This T cell receptor (beta chain) was identified during a study of cytomegalovirus exposure and HLA in healthy donors. General study points: CMV serostatus was the only recorded immune exposure for donors.

The CDR3 is made up of 17 amino acids. Per germline, CDR1 SGHRS and CDR2 YFSETQ. V was clipped by 6 bases and J by 7 bases, with 25 bases between them. A remark on this clone: Its antigen remains unidentified.

PCR primers comprised 60 Vbeta and 13 Jbeta primers. Assay used: immunoSEQ multiplex PCR; TCRdb lists only in-frame clones, some missing. This table has approximately 150,000 clones, 75% appearing once. Sequenced sample: PBMCs. The chain recombines TRBV5-1 with TRBJ1-4; a weak D match, TRBD1 (6 bases). This receptor was identified in a man younger than 35 in good health and CMV-seropositive. CDR3 coding DNA: TGCGCCAGCACTAAGGGAACACAGGGAGAATTCACTGAAAAACTGTTTTTT. Translating gives CASTKGTQGEFTEKLFF.